This T cell receptor beta chain stems from a study of identifying expanded T cells in peripheral blood. Overall study findings and caveats: Variance in clone template counts between roughly 2-week samples significantly increased with total template count across all healthy donors.

As concerns this clone: Its antigen is unknown.

Clones were read by immunoSEQ multiplex PCR, and TCRdb kept only the in-frame ones, dropping some. The sample carries tens of thousands of clones, roughly 87% recorded once. V dropped 5 bases and J dropped 4; count of bases not matched to a gene: 7. The CDR3 is 14 amino acids. Germline loops: CDR1 SGHTA, CDR2 FQGTGA. The chain links TRBV7-3 to TRBJ1-1, with 7 bases lining up with TRBD1. The clonotype originates from a person aged 18 to 70 in good health. The sequencing input was blood. Here the CDR3 reads CASSPDRVGTEAFF. For the CDR3, the DNA is TGTGCCAGCAGCCCCGACAGGGTCGGCACTGAAGCTTTCTTT. Full variable domain (missing parts from reference TRBV7-3 and TRBJ1-1): GAGVSQTPSNKVTEKGKYVELRCDPISGHTALYWYRQSLGQGPEFLIYFQGTGAADDSGLPNDRFFAVRPEGSVSTLKIQRTERGDSAVYLCASSPDRVGTEAFFGQGTRLTVV.